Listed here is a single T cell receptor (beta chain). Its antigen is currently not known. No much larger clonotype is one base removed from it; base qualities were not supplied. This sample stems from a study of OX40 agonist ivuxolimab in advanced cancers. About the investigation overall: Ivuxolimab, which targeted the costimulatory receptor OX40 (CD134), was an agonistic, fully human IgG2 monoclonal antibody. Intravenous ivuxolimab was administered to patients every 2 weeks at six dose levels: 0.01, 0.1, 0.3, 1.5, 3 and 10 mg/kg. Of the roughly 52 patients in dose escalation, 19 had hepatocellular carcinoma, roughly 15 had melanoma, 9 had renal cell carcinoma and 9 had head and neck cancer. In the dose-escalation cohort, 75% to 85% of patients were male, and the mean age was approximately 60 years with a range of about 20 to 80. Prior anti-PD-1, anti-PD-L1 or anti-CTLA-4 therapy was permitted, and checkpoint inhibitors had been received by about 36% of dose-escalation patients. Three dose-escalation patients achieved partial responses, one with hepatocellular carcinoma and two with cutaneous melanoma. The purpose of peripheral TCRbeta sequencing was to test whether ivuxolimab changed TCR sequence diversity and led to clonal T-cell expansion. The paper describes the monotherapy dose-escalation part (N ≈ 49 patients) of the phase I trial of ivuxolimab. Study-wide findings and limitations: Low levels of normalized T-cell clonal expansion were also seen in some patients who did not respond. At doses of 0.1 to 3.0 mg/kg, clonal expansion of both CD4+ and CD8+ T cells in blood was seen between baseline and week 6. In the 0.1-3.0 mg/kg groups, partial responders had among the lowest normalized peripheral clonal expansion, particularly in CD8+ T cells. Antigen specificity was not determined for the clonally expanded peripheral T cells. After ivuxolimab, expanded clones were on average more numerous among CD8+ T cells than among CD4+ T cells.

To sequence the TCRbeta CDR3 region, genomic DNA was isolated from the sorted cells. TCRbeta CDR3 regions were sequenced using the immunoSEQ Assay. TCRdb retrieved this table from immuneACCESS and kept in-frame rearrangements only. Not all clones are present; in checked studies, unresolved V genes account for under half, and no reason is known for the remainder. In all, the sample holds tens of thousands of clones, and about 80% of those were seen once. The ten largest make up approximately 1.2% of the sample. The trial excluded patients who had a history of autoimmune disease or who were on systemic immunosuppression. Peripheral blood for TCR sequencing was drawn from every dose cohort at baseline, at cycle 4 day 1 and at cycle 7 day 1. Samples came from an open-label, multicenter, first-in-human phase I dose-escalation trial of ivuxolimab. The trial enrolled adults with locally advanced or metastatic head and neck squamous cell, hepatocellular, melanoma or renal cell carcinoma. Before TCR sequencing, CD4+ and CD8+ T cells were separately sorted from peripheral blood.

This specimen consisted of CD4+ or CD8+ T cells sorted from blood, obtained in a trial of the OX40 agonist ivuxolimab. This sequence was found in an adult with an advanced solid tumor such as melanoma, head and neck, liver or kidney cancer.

Here is the DNA: TGCGCCAGCAGCCAAGATGGTAGCCCCCGGACAGGGAGCAATCAGCCCCAGCATTTT. The translation is CASSQDGSPRTGSNQPQHF. This sequence uses TRBV4-1 and TRBJ1-5, with TRBD1 matching 8 junction bases. From the cysteine through the phenylalanine, the CDR3 covers 19 amino acids. Only CDR3 DNA remains: 57 bases, in frame from the first base. V is pruned by 0 bases and J by 1 base, leaving 11 bases of the junction without a gene match. CDR1 and CDR2 are read off the germline V gene as MGHRA and YSYEKL.